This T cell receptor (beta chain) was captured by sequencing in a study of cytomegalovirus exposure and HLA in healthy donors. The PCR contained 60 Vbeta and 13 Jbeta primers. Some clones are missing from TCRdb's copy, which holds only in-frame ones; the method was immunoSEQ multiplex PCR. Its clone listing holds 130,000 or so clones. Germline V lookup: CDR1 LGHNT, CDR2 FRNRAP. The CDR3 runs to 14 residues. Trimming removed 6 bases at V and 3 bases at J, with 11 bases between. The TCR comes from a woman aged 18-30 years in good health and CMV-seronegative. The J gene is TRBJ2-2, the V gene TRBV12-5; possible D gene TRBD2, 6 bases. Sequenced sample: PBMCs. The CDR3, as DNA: TGTGCTAGTGGAGGGACGGGGGACACCGGGGAGCTGTTTTTT. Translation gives CASGGTGDTGELFF.